One sample yielded the 13 T cell receptor beta chains listed below, sequenced in a study of blood T cell repertoires in COVID-19. Generated by immunoSEQ multiplex PCR, the TCRdb table keeps only in-frame clones and is missing some. The sample carries about 110,000 clones, 87% recorded once. The sequenced sample was peripheral blood. Receptor source: a human donor in a cohort sampled during active COVID-19.

This sequence joins TRBV28 and TRBJ2-5; D ambiguous. CDR1 and CDR2 from the germline V gene are MDHEN and SYDVKM. The CDR3 consists of 11 residues. Trimming left V 1 base short and J 7 bases short, with 4 bases between. In nucleotides, the CDR3 is TGTGCCAGCAGTTTATACGGGACCCAGTACTTC. This encodes CASSLYGTQYF.

The V call is TRBV5-1, the J call TRBJ2-5; perhaps TRBD2 as D (6 bases). Trimming took off 7 bases at V and 5 bases at J, with 15 bases between the two ends. CDR3 length equals 13 residues. Germline CDR1 is SGHRS and CDR2 is YFSETQ. For the CDR3, the DNA is TGCGCCAGCTGCGTTGGCGGGGTCGAGACCCAGTACTTC. Protein product: CASCVGGVETQYF. The full variable domain, rest sourced from reference TRBV5-1 and TRBJ2-5, is KAGVTQTPRYLIKTRGQQVTLSCSPISGHRSVSWYQQTPGQGLQFLFEYFSETQRNKGNFPGRFSGRQFSNSRSEMNVSTLELGDSALYLCASCVGGVETQYFGPGTRLLVL.

The chain recombines TRBV5-1 with TRBJ2-1; 11 bases line up with TRBD2. There are 16 residues in the CDR3. In germline, CDR1 is SGHRS, CDR2 YFSETQ. After removal of 0 bases from V and 6 bases from J, the junction contained 5 bases not matched to a gene. CDR3 in amino acids: CASSLVTSGGFNEQFF. CDR3 in DNA: TGCGCCAGCAGCTTGGTTACTAGCGGGGGTTTCAATGAGCAGTTCTTC.

The V and J genes are TRBV28 and TRBJ1-1, with 7 bases fitting TRBD1. Germline-derived CDR1 and CDR2 are MDHEN and SYDVKM. CDR3 size: 14 residues. The J segment lost 1 base and the V segment lost 2 bases, leaving 1 base of the junction unmatched. CDR3 sequence reads: CASSLQGGNTEAFF. The CDR3 DNA reads as TGTGCCAGCAGTTTACAGGGGGGGAACACTGAAGCTTTCTTT.

The V and J genes are TRBV9 and TRBJ1-2; no clear D. The CDR3 loop spans 17 amino acids. Germline lookup yields CDR1 SGDLS and CDR2 YYNGEE. Trimming took 0 bases from V and 3 from J, leaving 18 bases between them. DNA for the CDR3: TGTGCCAGCAGCGTAGAGGCAGCTACTATCCTTGACTATGGCTACACCTTC. Protein product: CASSVEAATILDYGYTF.

V is TRBV4-2 and J is TRBJ1-1; the match to TRBD1 covers 12 bases. V shed 1 base and J 1 base; nucleotides not matched to a gene: 4. Germline CDR1 reads LGHNA; CDR2 reads YNFKEQ. The CDR3 sequence is 17 residues long. In nucleotides, the CDR3 is TGTGCCAGCAGCCAAGGAGGGACAGGGGGCGGGAACACTGAAGCTTTCTTT. Protein sequence: CASSQGGTGGGNTEAFF.

The count of this clone is one. For the CDR3, the DNA is TGTGCCAGCAGGGAACAGGGTCGGGAGCAGTACTTC. Protein product: CASREQGREQYF. The chain uses TRBV2 and TRBJ2-7, with TRBD1 as a possible D gene (6 bases). CDR1 is SNHLY, CDR2 FYNNEI, per germline. The CDR3 contains 12 residues. Trimming pared 6 bases from V and 7 bases from J, leaving 13 bases between. Full variable domain (outside the CDR3, taken from reference TRBV2 and TRBJ2-7): EPEVTQTPSHQVTQMGQEVILRCVPISNHLYFYWYRQILGQKVEFLVSFYNNEISEKSEIFDDQFSVERPDGSNFTLKIRSTKLEDSAMYFCASREQGREQYFGPGTRLTVT.

This clone was seen just once. The chain combines TRBV11-2 with TRBJ1-6; D not resolved. CDR1 is SGHAT, CDR2 FQNNGV, per germline. Trimming cost V 0 bases and J 5 bases, with 14 bases left between them. The CDR3 has 17 residues. CDR3 coding DNA: TGTGCCAGCAGCTTAGATTTCCGGGTATGGGATAATTCACCCCTCCACTTT. Residues: CASSLDFRVWDNSPLHF.

The chain recombines TRBV10-3 with TRBJ1-4; D unclear. The V end lost 2 bases, the J end lost 6 bases, and 4 bases lay between the germline ends. CDR1 and CDR2 from the germline V gene are ENHRY and SYGVKD. The CDR3 is 12 amino acids. The CDR3 nucleotides read TGTGCCATCAGTGAGCGGGATGAAAAACTGTTTTTT. It yields the protein CAISERDEKLFF.

The gene calls are TRBV11-2 and TRBJ2-7, with TRBD1 matching 8 bases. Germline V CDR1 and CDR2: SGHAT, FQNNGV. The CDR3 spans 15 residues. Unmatched junction bases numbered 12, after V lost 2 bases and J lost 9 bases. In DNA form, the CDR3 reads TGTGCCAGCAGCTTACGGACAGGGCCAGTTACAGGGCAGTACTTC. Its translation is CASSLRTGPVTGQYF.

The V call is TRBV2, the J call TRBJ2-5, with D tentatively TRBD1 (5 bases). Deletions cut 5 bases from V and 2 bases from J, with 15 bases between. CDR1 is SNHLY and CDR2 is FYNNEI in the germline V gene. The CDR3 consists of 15 residues. CDR3 protein: CASSRLGAQQETQYF. The CDR3 bases are TGTGCCAGCAGTCGCCTTGGGGCTCAGCAAGAGACCCAGTACTTC.

This clone is a singleton in its sample. V usage is TRBV6-5 and J usage is TRBJ2-5; D might be TRBD2 (6 bases). Germline values: CDR1 MNHEY, CDR2 SVGAGI. With 8 bases removed from V and 4 bases from J, the gap between germline ends came to 14 bases. There are 13 residues in the CDR3. The CDR3 nucleotides are TGTGCCAGCCAATACAACGGGGGAGAGACCCAGTACTTC. Translated, it gives CASQYNGGETQYF.

The rearrangement uses TRBV5-1 and TRBJ2-7; weak D call: TRBD2 (5 bases). The CDR3 is 16 residues long. The V gene's germline CDR1 is SGHRS and CDR2 YFSETQ. Trimming removed 0 bases from V and 3 bases from J, with 16 bases in between. CDR3 in amino acids: CASSLGFRRRSYEQYF. As DNA, the CDR3 is TGCGCCAGCAGCTTGGGGTTTCGGCGGAGGAGCTACGAGCAGTACTTC. The full variable domain, with the rest looked up from reference TRBV5-1 and TRBJ2-7, is KAGVTQTPRYLIKTRGQQVTLSCSPISGHRSVSWYQQTPGQGLQFLFEYFSETQRNKGNFPGRFSGRQFSNSRSEMNVSTLELGDSALYLCASSLGFRRRSYEQYFGPGTRLTVT.